Here is one T cell receptor beta chain with its context. The data are from a study of technical replicates of blood from a handful of donors. This CDR3 region has 18 residues. V gave up 0 bases and J gave up 7 bases; unmatched junction bases: 8. Germline CDR1 reads SGHRS; CDR2 reads YFSETQ. Some clones are missing from TCRdb's copy, which holds only in-frame ones; the method was immunoSEQ multiplex PCR. The sample consists of almost 55,000 clones, roughly 94% of them appearing once. This TCR was sampled from a human donor in good health. Sequenced input: T cells isolated from PBMCs. This chain connects TRBV5-1 to TRBJ2-2, with 14 bases aligning to TRBD2. The CDR3 here is CASSLGPGTSGSVGELFF. Here the CDR3 DNA reads TGCGCCAGCAGCTTGGGACCCGGGACTAGCGGGAGTGTCGGGGAGCTGTTTTTT.